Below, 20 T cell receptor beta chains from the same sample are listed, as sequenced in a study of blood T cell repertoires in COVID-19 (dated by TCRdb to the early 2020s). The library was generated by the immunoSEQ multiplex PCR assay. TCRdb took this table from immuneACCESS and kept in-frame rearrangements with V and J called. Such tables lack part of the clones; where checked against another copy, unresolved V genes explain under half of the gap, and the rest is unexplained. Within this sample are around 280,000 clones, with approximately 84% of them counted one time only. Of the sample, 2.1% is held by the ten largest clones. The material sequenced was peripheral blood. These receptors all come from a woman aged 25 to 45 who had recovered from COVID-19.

The CDR3 loop is CAWSVPPGTEAFF. The DNA for the CDR3 is TGTGCCTGGAGTGTACCGCCGGGCACTGAAGCTTTCTTT. This chain connects TRBV30 to TRBJ1-1, with D unresolved. This CDR3 has 13 residues. Between the trimmed V and J ends, which lost 0 bases and 4 bases, there was a span of 9 bases. Per germline, CDR1 GTSNPN and CDR2 SVGIG (reference sequence).

Written as DNA, the CDR3 is TGCGCCAGCAGCCAAGCTGGGGGGACAGGGTACACGCAGTACTTC. Residues: CASSQAGGTGYTQYF. J is TRBJ2-7 and V is TRBV4-3, with TRBD1 matching over 9 bases. With V trimmed by 1 base and J by 9 bases, 10 bases remained unmatched. Germline V CDR1 and CDR2: LGHNA, YSLEER. The CDR3 has 15 residues.

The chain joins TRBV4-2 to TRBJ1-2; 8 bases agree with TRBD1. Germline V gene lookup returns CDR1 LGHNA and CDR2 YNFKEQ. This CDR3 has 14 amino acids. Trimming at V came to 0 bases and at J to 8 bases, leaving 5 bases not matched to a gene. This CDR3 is CASSQEDRGLGYTF. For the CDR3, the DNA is TGTGCCAGCAGCCAAGAAGACAGGGGATTGGGCTACACCTTC.

CDR3 DNA sequence: TGTGCCAGCAGCCAAGATGGCGGGGGTGAAGCTTTCTTT. Its translation: CASSQDGGGEAFF. This chain uses TRBV3-1 (or the pseudogene TRBV3-2) with TRBJ1-1, with D possibly matching TRBD1 (5 bases). Germline CDR1 is LGHDT and CDR2 is YNNKEL (reference sequence). This CDR3 has 13 amino acids. The V end was cut by 0 bases, the J end by 7 bases, with 9 bases between.

CDR3 DNA sequence: TGTGCCAGTAGTATCCAAAACCCCGGACAGGGGGTAAGCTCTGGGGCCAACGTCCTGACTTTC. Its protein is CASSIQNPGQGVSSGANVLTF. The chain recombines TRBV19 with TRBJ2-6, with 10 bases fitting TRBD1. V shed 3 bases and J 0 bases; nucleotides not matched to a gene: 14. The CDR3 contains 21 residues. The germline V gene has CDR1 LNHDA and CDR2 SQIVND (reference sequence).

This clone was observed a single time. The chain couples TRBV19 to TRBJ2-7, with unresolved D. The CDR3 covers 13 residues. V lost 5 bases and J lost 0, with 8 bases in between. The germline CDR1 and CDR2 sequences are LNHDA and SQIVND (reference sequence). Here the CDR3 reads CASSVQNSYEQYF. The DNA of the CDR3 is TGTGCCAGTAGTGTCCAGAACTCCTACGAGCAGTACTTC.

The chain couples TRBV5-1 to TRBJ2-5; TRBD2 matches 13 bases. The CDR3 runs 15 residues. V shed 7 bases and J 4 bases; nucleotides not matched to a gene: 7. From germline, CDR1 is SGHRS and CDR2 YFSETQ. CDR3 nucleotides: TGCGCCAGCTCCCCGGGACTAGCGGGATCAGAGACCCAGTACTTC. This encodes CASSPGLAGSETQYF.

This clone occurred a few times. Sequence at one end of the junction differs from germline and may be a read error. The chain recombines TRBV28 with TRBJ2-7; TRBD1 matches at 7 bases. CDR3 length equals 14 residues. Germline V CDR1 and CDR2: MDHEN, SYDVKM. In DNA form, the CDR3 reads TGTGCCAGCAGTTTTACCCGGGACAGCACTCCGTCAGTCTTC. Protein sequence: CASSFTRDSTPSVF.

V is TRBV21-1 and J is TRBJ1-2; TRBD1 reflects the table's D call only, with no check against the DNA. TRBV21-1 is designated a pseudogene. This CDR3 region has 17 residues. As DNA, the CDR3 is TGTGCCAGCAGCAAAAACAGACAGGGAACCGTTTCGGGCGGCTACACCTTC. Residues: CASSKNRQGTVSGGYTF.

DNA of the CDR3: TGTGCCAGCAGTTATAACGGGGGGGAGTTCTTC. Translating gives CASSYNGGEFF. The rearrangement uses TRBV6-5 and TRBJ2-1; TRBD2 matches at 8 bases. Germline loops: CDR1 MNHEY, CDR2 SVGAGI. V trimming: 3 bases; J trimming: 14 bases; junction bases outside the gene matches: 3. This CDR3 region has 11 residues.

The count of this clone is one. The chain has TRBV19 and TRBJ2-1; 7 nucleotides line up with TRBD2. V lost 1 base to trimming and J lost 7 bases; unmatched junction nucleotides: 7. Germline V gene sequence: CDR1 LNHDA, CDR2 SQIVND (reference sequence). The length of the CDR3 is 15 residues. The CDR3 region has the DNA TGTGCCAGTAGTATAGGCCAGCGGGGTGCTAATGAGCAGTTCTTC. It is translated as CASSIGQRGANEQFF.

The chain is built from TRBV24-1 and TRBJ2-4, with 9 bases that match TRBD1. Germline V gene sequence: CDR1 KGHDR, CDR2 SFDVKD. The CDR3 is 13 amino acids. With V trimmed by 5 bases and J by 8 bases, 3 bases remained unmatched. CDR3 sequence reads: CATSVGQGDIQYF. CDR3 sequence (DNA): TGTGCCACCAGTGTGGGACAGGGTGACATTCAGTACTTC.

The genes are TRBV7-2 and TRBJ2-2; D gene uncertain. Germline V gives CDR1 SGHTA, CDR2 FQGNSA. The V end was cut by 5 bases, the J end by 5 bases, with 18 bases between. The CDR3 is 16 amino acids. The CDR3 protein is CASSPHLPTRTGELFF. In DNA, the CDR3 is TGTGCCAGCAGCCCCCACCTCCCCACCAGAACCGGGGAGCTGTTTTTT.

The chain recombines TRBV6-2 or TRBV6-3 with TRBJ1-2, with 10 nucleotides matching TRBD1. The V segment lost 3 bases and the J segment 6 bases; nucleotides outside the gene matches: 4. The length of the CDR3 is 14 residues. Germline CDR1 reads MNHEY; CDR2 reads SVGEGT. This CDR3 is CASSYRDRGHGYTF. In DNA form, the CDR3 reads TGTGCCAGCAGTTATCGGGACAGGGGCCATGGCTACACCTTC.

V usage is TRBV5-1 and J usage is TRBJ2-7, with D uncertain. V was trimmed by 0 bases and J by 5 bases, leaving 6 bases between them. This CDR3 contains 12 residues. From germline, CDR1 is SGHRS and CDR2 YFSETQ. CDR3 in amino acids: CASSLVEDEQYF. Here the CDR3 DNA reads TGCGCCAGCAGCTTGGTCGAGGACGAGCAGTACTTC.

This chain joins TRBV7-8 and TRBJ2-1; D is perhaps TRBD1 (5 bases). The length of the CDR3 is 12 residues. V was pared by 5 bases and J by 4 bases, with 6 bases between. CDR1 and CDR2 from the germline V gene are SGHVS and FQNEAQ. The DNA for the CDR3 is TGTGCCAGCAGCGACAGTTACAATGAGCAGTTCTTC. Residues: CASSDSYNEQFF.

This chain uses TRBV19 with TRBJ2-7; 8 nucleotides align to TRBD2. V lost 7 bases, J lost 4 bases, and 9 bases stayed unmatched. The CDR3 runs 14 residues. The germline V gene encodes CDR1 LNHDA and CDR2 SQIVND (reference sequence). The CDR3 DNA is TGTGCCAGTACCGCCTGGGCGGGAGGTTACGAGCAGTACTTC. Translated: CASTAWAGGYEQYF.

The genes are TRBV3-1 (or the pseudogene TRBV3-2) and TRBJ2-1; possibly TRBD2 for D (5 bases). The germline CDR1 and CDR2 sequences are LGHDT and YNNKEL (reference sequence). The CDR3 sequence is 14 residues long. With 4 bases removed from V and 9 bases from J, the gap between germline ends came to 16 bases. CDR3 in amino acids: CASSLTAGFGEQFF. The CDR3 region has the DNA TGTGCCAGCAGCCTAACGGCGGGTTTCGGTGAGCAGTTCTTC.

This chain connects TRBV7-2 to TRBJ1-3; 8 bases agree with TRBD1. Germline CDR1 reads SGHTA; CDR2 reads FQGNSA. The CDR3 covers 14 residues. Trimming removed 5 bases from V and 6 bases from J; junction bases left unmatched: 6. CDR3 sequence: CASSLGQGENTIYF. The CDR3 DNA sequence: TGTGCCAGCAGCCTCGGACAGGGTGAAAACACCATATATTTT.

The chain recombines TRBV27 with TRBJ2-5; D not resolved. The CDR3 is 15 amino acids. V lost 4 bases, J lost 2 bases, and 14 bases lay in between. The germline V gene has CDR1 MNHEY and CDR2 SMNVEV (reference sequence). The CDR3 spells CASSSAGQLQETQYF. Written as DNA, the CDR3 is TGTGCCAGCAGTTCCGCTGGGCAGCTGCAAGAGACCCAGTACTTC.